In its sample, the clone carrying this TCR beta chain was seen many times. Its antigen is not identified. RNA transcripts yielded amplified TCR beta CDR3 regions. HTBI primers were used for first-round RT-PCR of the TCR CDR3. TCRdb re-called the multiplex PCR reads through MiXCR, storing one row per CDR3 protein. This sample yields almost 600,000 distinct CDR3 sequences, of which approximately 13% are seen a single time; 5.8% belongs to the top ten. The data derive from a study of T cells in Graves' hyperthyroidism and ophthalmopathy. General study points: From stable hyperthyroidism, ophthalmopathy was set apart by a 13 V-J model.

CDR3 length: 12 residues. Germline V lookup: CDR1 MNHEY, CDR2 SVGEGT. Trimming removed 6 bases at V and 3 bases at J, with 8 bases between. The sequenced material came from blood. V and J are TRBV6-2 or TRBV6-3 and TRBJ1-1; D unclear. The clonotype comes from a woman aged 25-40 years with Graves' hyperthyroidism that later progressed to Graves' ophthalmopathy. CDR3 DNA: TGTGCCAGCAGGGACGGGCACACTGAAGCTTTCTTT. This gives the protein CASRDGHTEAFF.